Listed here are 22 T cell receptor beta chains from one sample, sequenced in a study of CD8 T cells in ankylosing spondylitis. TCRdb itself ran the 5' RACE reads through MiXCR, one entry per CDR3 protein. The sample consists of some 130,000 distinct CDR3 sequences, more than 9.5% of them appearing once. Sequencing was performed on blood, either unsorted or a sorted T cell fraction (not recorded which). These receptors all stem from a female donor with ankylosing spondylitis or in good health (not recorded which).

A note on this clonotype: One junction end disagrees with the germline gene, perhaps due to a read error. This sequence joins TRBV18 and TRBJ1-2, with a possible D match to TRBD1 (5 bases). Germline CDR1 KGHSH, CDR2 LQKENI. The CDR3 extends over 14 amino acids. CDR3 protein: CASSTGTDPRGYPF. The CDR3 bases are TGTGCCAGCTCAACCGGGACGGATCCTAGGGGCTACCCCTTC.

This clonotype was counted between two and nine times. The chain links TRBV7-8 to TRBJ1-1; D is ambiguous. The CDR3 contains 15 residues. Germline-derived CDR1 and CDR2 are SGHVS and FQNEAQ. Trimming stripped 4 bases from V and 2 bases from J, with 14 bases between. As DNA, the CDR3 is TGTGCCAGCAGCTCCCCCCATCAGCCTAACACTGAAGCTTTCTTT. It translates to CASSSPHQPNTEAFF.

This clonotype was counted ten times or more. The chain recombines TRBV20-1 with TRBJ2-7, with D tentatively TRBD1 (6 bases). Deletions cut 1 base from V and 3 bases from J, with 22 bases between. The germline V gene encodes CDR1 DFQATT and CDR2 SNEGSKA (reference sequence). The CDR3 covers 17 residues. The CDR3, as DNA: TGCAGTGCTAGAGTTCAGCTGCACCCGGACAGTAGCTACGAGCAGTACTTC. It codes for CSARVQLHPDSSYEQYF.

At least ten counts were recorded for this clonotype. This chain uses TRBV5-1 with TRBJ1-1; maybe TRBD1 (6 bases). Germline V gene sequence: CDR1 SGHRS, CDR2 YFSETQ. The CDR3 length is 15 residues. Trimming took 4 bases from V and 4 from J, leaving 17 bases between them. CDR3 protein: CASSPRGGAGTEAFF. The CDR3 DNA reads as TGCGCCAGCAGCCCCAGGGGAGGGGCTGGCACTGAAGCTTTCTTT.

The chain carries TRBV2 and TRBJ2-7; the match to TRBD2 covers 11 bases. J gave up 6 bases and V 7 bases, and 8 bases lay outside the gene matches. Germline CDR1 SNHLY, CDR2 FYNNEI. The CDR3 has 14 amino acids. DNA of the CDR3: TGTGCCAGCAACCGACTAGCGGGGACCTCCGAGCAGTACTTC. This sequence encodes CASNRLAGTSEQYF.

There are many counts of this clonotype. The rearrangement joins TRBV29-1 to TRBJ1-1; D is unclear. The V end lost 4 bases, the J end lost 5 bases, and 8 bases lay between the germline ends. Germline V gives CDR1 SQVTM, CDR2 ANQGSEA. The CDR3 has 11 residues. The chain's CDR3 is CSVGYGTEAFF. DNA of the CDR3: TGCAGCGTTGGTTATGGTACTGAAGCTTTCTTT.

The chain joins TRBV7-3 to TRBJ1-1; TRBD1 agrees at 8 bases. This CDR3 is built from 14 residues. Germline trimming cut 2 bases from V and 6 bases from J; bases unmatched to any gene: 5. CDR1 SGHTA and CDR2 FQGTGA come from the germline V gene. CDR3 in amino acids: CASSLGGQGAEAFF. The CDR3 nucleotides are TGTGCCAGCAGCTTAGGTGGACAGGGCGCTGAAGCTTTCTTT.

This chain uses TRBV12-3 or TRBV12-4 with TRBJ1-1; D possibly corresponds to TRBD1 (5 bases). V lost 6 bases and J lost 0, with 14 bases in between. The CDR3 extends over 15 amino acids. CDR3 DNA sequence: TGTGCCAGCAGAGAGTCCGGGACGGTGAACACTGAAGCTTTCTTT. It encodes CASRESGTVNTEAFF.

This clonotype was picked up a small number of times. The genes are TRBV30 and TRBJ2-1, with TRBD2 identical over 9 bases. V was clipped by 0 bases and J by 7 bases; unmatched bases: 4. This CDR3 region has 14 residues. Germline values: CDR1 GTSNPN, CDR2 SVGIG (reference sequence). The CDR3 coding sequence is TGTGCCTGGAGTGTGCTAGCGGGGAGTAATGAGCAGTTCTTC. Its translation: CAWSVLAGSNEQFF.

The sample holds many counts of this clonotype. The genes are TRBV5-1 and TRBJ2-3; TRBD2 matches 9 bases. The germline V gene has CDR1 SGHRS and CDR2 YFSETQ. There are 16 residues in the CDR3. The V segment lost 0 bases and the J segment 0 bases; nucleotides outside the gene matches: 2. The CDR3 sequence: CASSLDSGGSTDTQYF. CDR3 in DNA: TGCGCCAGCAGCTTGGATAGCGGGGGCAGCACAGATACGCAGTATTTT.

This clonotype was detected ten times or more. The rearrangement uses TRBV6-1 and TRBJ2-3; D is uncertain. Trimming removed 5 bases from V and 0 bases from J, with 12 bases in between. Per the germline V gene, CDR1 is MNHNS and CDR2 is SASEGT. The CDR3 is 15 residues long. Here the CDR3 reads CASSPMRLSTDTQYF. The CDR3 coding sequence is TGTGCCAGCAGTCCGATGAGACTGAGCACAGATACGCAGTATTTT.

V gene TRBV4-1 combines with J gene TRBJ1-5; D is perhaps TRBD1 (5 bases). This CDR3 is 16 amino acids long. V was cut by 0 bases and J by 5 bases, with 14 bases left in between. Germline lookup yields CDR1 MGHRA and CDR2 YSYEKL. CDR3 sequence: CASSQDGSGDHQPQHF. The CDR3 DNA sequence: TGCGCCAGCAGCCAAGATGGGTCGGGGGATCATCAGCCCCAGCATTTT.

In regard to this clonotype: This may arise from a read error, as a much more abundant clone is one base away. The CDR3 ends on some other residue instead of the conserved phenylalanine or tryptophan, so this is likely a read error. The chain combines TRBV28 with TRBJ1-4, with 10 bases identical to TRBD1. The V and J ends lost 2 bases and 8 bases, in that order; junction bases with no gene match: 5. Germline V lookup: CDR1 MDHEN, CDR2 SYDVKM. This CDR3 has 15 residues. This chain's CDR3 is CASSLAGTGDEKLFC. Here the CDR3 DNA reads TGTGCCAGCAGTTTAGCCGGGACAGGGGACGAAAAACTGTTTTGT.

A word on this clonotype: This may be a read error: a much more frequent sequence differs by one nucleotide. The chain joins TRBV20-1 to TRBJ2-7, with D possibly matching TRBD2 (5 bases). The ends were cut back, 2 bases at V and 7 bases at J, with 21 bases in the middle. The CDR3 is 15 amino acids. Germline CDR1 is DFQATT and CDR2 is SNEGSKA (reference sequence). The CDR3 loop is CSARTGVTTYWEQYF. Here the CDR3 DNA reads TGCAGTGCTAGAACTGGCGTGACTACCTATTGGGAGCAGTACTTC.

The genes are TRBV7-9 and TRBJ1-2; D gene unclear. V was cut by 7 bases and J by 6 bases, with 15 bases left in between. The V gene's germline CDR1 is SEHNR and CDR2 FQNEAQ (reference sequence). The CDR3 spans 13 residues. For the CDR3, the DNA is TGTGCCAGCACAGGTACCCACGGCCATGGCTACACCTTC. As protein: CASTGTHGHGYTF.

The chain uses TRBV5-1 and TRBJ2-3; a possible D gene is TRBD2 (5 bases). The CDR3 consists of 12 residues. V lost 4 bases and J 5 bases, leaving 8 bases between the germline ends. Germline CDR1 and CDR2: SGHRS and YFSETQ. The CDR3 here is CASSLAEDTQYF. The CDR3 bases are TGCGCCAGCAGCCTAGCAGAAGATACGCAGTATTTT.

This clonotype was counted at least ten times. The chain uses TRBV20-1 and TRBJ2-3, with 7 bases identical to TRBD1. This CDR3 spans 17 amino acids. Trimming removed 3 bases from V and 3 bases from J; junction bases left unmatched: 15. From germline, CDR1 is DFQATT and CDR2 SNEGSKA (reference sequence). CDR3 nucleotide sequence: TGCAGTGCTAGGGGATGGGCGAGGGGGCGTCGAACAGATACGCAGTATTTT. Its protein product is CSARGWARGRRTDTQYF.

The table lists this clonotype with many counts. Here the CDR3 DNA reads TGTGCCAGCAGTGACGGTGTCAATGAGCAGTTCTTC. This gives the protein CASSDGVNEQFF. The chain joins TRBV2 to TRBJ2-1; D unresolved. CDR1 and CDR2 (germline): SNHLY, FYNNEI. The CDR3 is 12 residues long. V shed 3 bases and J shed 6 bases, with 6 bases lying between them.

A note on this clonotype: A much larger clone differs from this one at a single base, so this may be a read error. This chain connects TRBV5-1 to TRBJ1-5; TRBD1 agrees at 9 bases. V lost 1 base and J lost 10; bases outside the gene matches: 9. Germline V gives CDR1 SGHRS, CDR2 YFSETQ. CDR3 length: 15 residues. CDR3 DNA: TGCGCCAGCAGCTTGACGGGGACAGGGTCTCACCCCCAGCATTTT. Translating it yields CASSLTGTGSHPQHF.

In this sample, this clonotype turned up a few times. The rearrangement uses TRBV3-1 and TRBJ2-7; 7 nucleotides match TRBD1. Germline lookup yields CDR1 LGHDT and CDR2 YNNKEL (reference sequence). After removal of 5 bases from V and 3 bases from J, the junction contained 4 bases not matched to a gene. CDR3 size: 13 residues. DNA of the CDR3: TGTGCCAGCAGCAACAGGGGCCTCTACGAGCAGTACTTC. It translates to CASSNRGLYEQYF.

The table lists this clonotype with many counts. J is TRBJ1-1 and V is TRBV7-9; weak D call: TRBD1 (6 bases). The CDR3 loop spans 13 amino acids. V lost 3 bases and J 7 bases, leaving 12 bases between the germline ends. Germline CDR1 and CDR2: SEHNR and FQNEAQ (reference sequence). As DNA, the CDR3 is TGTGCCAGCAGCTTGAACGGACAGAGTGAAGCTTTCTTT. The encoded protein is CASSLNGQSEAFF.

V usage is TRBV20-1 and J usage is TRBJ2-1; a weak D match, TRBD2 (5 bases). V lost 5 bases and J lost 5, with 16 bases in between. The germline gives CDR1 DFQATT, CDR2 SNEGSKA (reference sequence). This CDR3 comprises 14 residues. CDR3 coding DNA: TGCAGTGCTGCCGTGAGCGGTCGAAACAATGAGCAGTTCTTC. Its translation: CSAAVSGRNNEQFF.